Listed below are T cell receptor beta chains from one sample, sequenced in a study of T cells after yellow fever vaccination. Each CDR3 protein gets one entry after TCRdb re-called the 5' RACE reads with MiXCR. The table includes around 600,000 distinct CDR3 sequences, 9% to 15% detected once. The sequences come from PBMCs, collected on the day of the yellow fever booster vaccination. Receptors originate from a man aged 25 to 40 who received the YFV17D yellow fever vaccine. The CDR3 runs from the conserved cysteine through the conserved F or W. D genes are given only for firm matches. Clone sizes are given selectively: once, few, many, or a class where the clone is expanded.

CASSLAPQSRGKLFF TGTGCCAGCAGCTTAGCGCCCCAATCTCGGGGAAAACTGTTTTTT TRBJ1-4 TRBV7-2 few .
CATSREDRQETQYF TGTGCCACCAGCAGAGAGGACAGGCAAGAGACCCAGTACTTC TRBJ2-5 TRBV15 . TRBD1
CSARDWQQEATQPQHF TGCAGTGCTAGAGATTGGCAACAAGAGGCAACTCAGCCCCAGCATTTT TRBJ1-5 TRBV20-1 . .
CASSGPGLYNEQFF TGTGCCAGCAGTGGCCCGGGACTGTACAATGAGCAGTTCTTC TRBJ2-1 TRBV25-1 . .
CASSFPGPDTQYF TGTGCCAGCAGTTTTCCAGGGCCAGATACGCAGTATTTT TRBJ2-3 TRBV7-9 few .
CATSDWGVAYNEQFF TGTGCCACCAGTGATTGGGGGGTTGCCTACAATGAGCAGTTCTTC TRBJ2-1 TRBV24-1 few .
CAWSVNSGNTIYF TGTGCCTGGAGTGTTAACTCTGGAAACACCATATATTTT TRBJ1-3 TRBV30 . .
CAWSLGGAVVGYTF TGTGCCTGGAGTCTGGGGGGCGCTGTGGTTGGCTACACCTTC TRBJ1-2 TRBV30 . .
CASSQDRPVDSPLHF TGTGCCAGCAGCCAAGATCGGCCAGTCGATTCACCCCTCCACTTT TRBJ1-6 TRBV4-2 . .
CASSYSLSSGSSHTQFF TGTGCCAGCAGTTACTCGCTTAGTAGCGGGAGCTCGCATACGCAGTTCTTC TRBJ2-1 TRBV6-2/TRBV6-3 few TRBD2
CASSYLQVDGYTF TGCGCCAGCAGCTACCTTCAGGTCGATGGCTACACCTTC TRBJ1-2 TRBV5-1 . .
CASSLAGGMDTQYF TGTGCCAGCAGCTTAGCGGGAGGGATGGATACGCAGTATTTT TRBJ2-3 TRBV7-2 few TRBD2
CASSPDFTTGELFF TGTGCCAGCAGCCCTGACTTCACAACCGGGGAGCTGTTTTTT TRBJ2-2 TRBV7-2 . .
CASSYSQGAGEKLFF TGTGCCAGCAGTTACTCGCAGGGGGCGGGTGAAAAACTGTTTTTT TRBJ1-4 TRBV6-5 few TRBD1
CASSTLRANVLTF TGTGCCAGTAGTACCCTCCGTGCCAACGTCCTGACTTTC TRBJ2-6 TRBV19 . .
CATRSPANTEAFF TGTGCCACCAGAAGTCCCGCGAACACTGAAGCTTTCTTT TRBJ1-1 TRBV24-1 . .
CASSLSGRETQYF TGTGCCAGCAGTTTAAGTGGGCGGGAGACCCAGTACTTC TRBJ2-5 TRBV12-3/TRBV12-4 . .
CASSLKSGGTYNEQFF TGTGCCAGCAGCCTAAAGTCGGGAGGTACCTACAATGAGCAGTTCTTC TRBJ2-1 TRBV7-2 few TRBD2
CASTPSGREAGELFF TGTGCCAGCACCCCCAGCGGGAGAGAAGCCGGGGAGCTGTTTTTT TRBJ2-2 TRBV9 . TRBD2
CASSSAEGPGETQYF TGCGCCAGCAGCTCCGCCGAGGGTCCGGGCGAGACCCAGTACTTC TRBJ2-5 TRBV5-1 few .
CASSPTTSGVYEQYF TGTGCCAGTAGCCCCACGACTAGCGGGGTCTACGAGCAGTACTTC TRBJ2-7 TRBV19 few TRBD2
CSAISGLDDFGGEQYF TGCAGTGCTATTTCCGGACTGGACGATTTCGGGGGCGAGCAGTACTTC TRBJ2-7 TRBV20-1 . .
CASSLGSQLTYMEQYF TGTGCCAGCAGCTTGGGCAGCCAATTAACCTACATGGAGCAGTACTTC TRBJ2-7 TRBV5-6 few .
CASSFSRDEKLFF TGTGCCAGCAGTTTTAGCAGGGATGAAAAACTGTTTTTT TRBJ1-4 TRBV12-3/TRBV12-4 few .
CASSRGLAGGTLDEQFF TGCGCCAGCAGCCGGGGACTAGCGGGAGGGACTCTGGATGAGCAGTTCTTC TRBJ2-1 TRBV4-3 few TRBD2
CASSEGTAGEKLFF TGTGCCAGCAGCGAAGGGACAGCCGGGGAAAAACTGTTTTTT TRBJ1-4 TRBV5-5 few TRBD1
CASSSPGGRTEAFF TGTGCCAGCAGCTCGCCAGGGGGGCGGACTGAAGCTTTCTTT TRBJ1-1 TRBV7-2 few TRBD1
CATTRQGLTYGYTF TGTGCCACCACAAGACAAGGACTGACCTATGGCTACACCTTC TRBJ1-2 TRBV6-2/TRBV6-3 . .
CASSLAGGPSSF TGCGCCAGCAGCTTGGCGGGAGGGCCCTCGTCATTC TRBJ2-4 TRBV5-1 . TRBD2
CASGRPQETQYF TGTGCCAGCGGGCGCCCGCAAGAGACCCAGTACTTC TRBJ2-5 TRBV6-5 . .
CASSSQGPKNNSPLHF TGTGCCAGCAGCTCCCAGGGACCGAAAAACAATTCACCCCTCCACTTT TRBJ1-6 TRBV7-2 . .
CSGYRGNTEAFF TGCAGCGGTTACAGGGGGAACACTGAAGCTTTCTTT TRBJ1-1 TRBV29-1 few TRBD1
CASSEEKRRDTQYF TGTGCCAGCAGTGAAGAAAAACGTCGAGATACGCAGTATTTT TRBJ2-3 TRBV25-1 few .
CASSSQTGGQETQYF TGTGCCAGCAGCTCCCAGACAGGGGGTCAGGAGACCCAGTACTTC TRBJ2-5 TRBV7-9 few TRBD1
CSVARQGVDNEQFF TGCAGCGTCGCCCGACAGGGGGTGGACAATGAGCAGTTCTTC TRBJ2-1 TRBV29-1 . TRBD1
CASSYLAGPYEQYF TGTGCCAGCAGCTACCTAGCGGGACCCTACGAGCAGTACTTC TRBJ2-7 TRBV7-2 few TRBD2
CASSPEGQPQHF TGCGCCAGCAGCCCTGAGGGGCAGCCCCAGCATTTT TRBJ1-5 TRBV5-1 few .
CASSVSTAQETQYF TGTGCCAGCAGTGTATCGACAGCCCAAGAGACCCAGTACTTC TRBJ2-5 TRBV12-3/TRBV12-4 . .
CASSPYYTGTPSYEQYF TGTGCCAGCAGTCCCTATTATACCGGGACCCCATCCTACGAGCAGTACTTC TRBJ2-7 TRBV14 . .
CASSLAIGWGQETQYF TGCGCCAGCAGCTTGGCGATTGGGTGGGGGCAAGAGACCCAGTACTTC TRBJ2-5 TRBV5-1 . .
CASSSKGAQETQYF TGTGCCAGCAGCTCCAAGGGGGCCCAAGAGACCCAGTACTTC TRBJ2-5 TRBV7-6 many TRBD1
CASSPRSGANVLTF TGTGCCAGCAGCCCAAGGTCCGGGGCCAACGTCCTGACTTTC TRBJ2-6 TRBV12-3/TRBV12-4 many .
CASSPLWTEANTGELFF TGTGCCAGCAGCCCCCTTTGGACCGAAGCGAACACCGGGGAGCTGTTTTTT TRBJ2-2 TRBV7-2 . .
CASRDPSVPWMEQFF TGTGCCAGCAGAGACCCTAGCGTACCTTGGATGGAGCAGTTCTTC TRBJ2-1 TRBV28 . .
CASSLGMKPGLAIDTQYF TGTGCCAGCAGCTTGGGCATGAAACCGGGACTAGCGATAGATACGCAGTATTTT TRBJ2-3 TRBV11-2 few TRBD2